This T cell receptor beta chain was captured in a study of CD8+ T cells in alopecia areata. Turning to the study itself: Those receiving the skin were approximately 6-10-week-old female C3H/HeJ mice, whose grafts came from approximately 6-12-month-old C3H/HeJ donors with spontaneous alopecia.

Cutaneous lymph node cells were pooled, and they were sorted using CD4, CD8alpha, NKG2D, NKG2ACE and other markers. Trimming took 4 bases from V and 0 from J; bases not matched to a gene: 3. Germline CDR1 is NSHNY and CDR2 is SYGAGN. The CDR3 has 14 residues. RNA, once extracted, was reverse transcribed into cDNA for use as the sequencing template. Using immunoSEQ multiplex PCR, the repertoire was profiled, and TCRdb retains in-frame clones only, with some absent. The sample was found to contain around 290,000 clones, and every one recurs. This clone was seen a handful of times. Its antigen remains unidentified. Gene names and germline match the mouse. The read comes to an end 4 residues before the CDR3 does, leaving the germline J gene to fill in the end. Overall study results and limits: Sharing of TCRs across patients appeared less clear than in mice, possibly for HLA-related reasons. In scalp samples, resident alphabeta T cells of normal skin are also sequenced. Normal scalp had lower clonality than lesional scalp, with alopecia totalis/universalis lesions showing this most strongly.

The sample comprised CD4+ T cells sorted from a lymph node. The chain joins TRBV13-1 to TRBJ1-1; TRBD1 aligns across 7 bases. This TCR was sampled from a C3H/HeJ mouse with alopecia areata. The mouse strain carries the MHC haplotype H2-k. CDR3 DNA, as far as it was read: TGTGCCAGCAGTCGGGGACAGACAAACACA. Protein sequence: CASSRGQTNT. The whole CDR3 sequence is CASSRGQTNTEVFF.